Each of the 21 T cell receptor beta chains below was sequenced from the same sample in a study of T cells in Graves' hyperthyroidism and ophthalmopathy. Authors of the study amplified TCR beta CDR3 regions from RNA transcripts. A first-round RT-PCR of the TCR CDR3 used the HTBI primer set. TCRdb itself ran the multiplex PCR reads through MiXCR, one entry per CDR3 protein. The profile shows 600,000 to 850,000 distinct CDR3 sequences, 18% of them singletons. The sample consisted of blood. These receptors all stem from a woman between 45 and 60 years old with Graves' hyperthyroidism that later progressed to Graves' ophthalmopathy.

V is TRBV27 and J is TRBJ2-7; D gene unclear. The ends were cut back, 0 bases at V and 0 bases at J, with 6 bases in the middle. Germline-derived CDR1 and CDR2 are MNHEY and SMNVEV (reference sequence). The CDR3 is 14 amino acids. CDR3 sequence: CASSLSGISYEQYF. The DNA for the CDR3 is TGTGCCAGCAGTTTATCAGGGATCTCCTACGAGCAGTACTTC.

This clonotype appeared a few times. This chain uses TRBV10-3 with TRBJ2-7, with no clear D. The length of the CDR3 is 13 residues. With 4 bases removed from V and 1 base from J, the gap between germline ends came to 8 bases. Per germline, CDR1 ENHRY and CDR2 SYGVKD. In nucleotides, the CDR3 is TGTGCCATCAGTGTTATCGGTTCCTACGAGCAGTACTTC. Translating gives CAISVIGSYEQYF.

The rearrangement joins TRBV3-1 to TRBJ1-2; TRBD1 is a possible D gene (5 bases). In germline, CDR1 is LGHDT, CDR2 YNNKEL (reference sequence). V was cut by 4 bases and J by 9 bases, with 21 bases left in between. The CDR3 consists of 15 residues. The chain's CDR3 is CASSPYPPDTHSYTF. The CDR3 DNA reads TGTGCCAGCAGCCCGTATCCACCGGACACACATAGCTACACCTTC.

The V and J genes are TRBV9 and TRBJ1-2, with 9 bases fitting TRBD1. This CDR3 is 15 amino acids long. The germline V gene encodes CDR1 SGDLS and CDR2 YYNGEE. Trimming at V came to 3 bases and at J to 3 bases, leaving 6 bases not matched to a gene. CDR3 loop: CASSAGTGMDYGYTF. For the CDR3, the DNA is TGTGCCAGCAGCGCGGGGACAGGGATGGACTATGGCTACACCTTC.

The V call is TRBV10-3, the J call TRBJ2-1; 8 nucleotides align to TRBD1. This CDR3 contains 15 residues. V trimming: 5 bases; J trimming: 4 bases; junction bases outside the gene matches: 7. Germline V gene sequence: CDR1 ENHRY, CDR2 SYGVKD. The CDR3: CAISNGQGVYNEQFF. The CDR3 bases are TGTGCCATCAGTAATGGACAGGGAGTTTACAATGAGCAGTTCTTC.

The chain is built from TRBV6-2 or TRBV6-3 and TRBJ1-1, with D unclear. Trimming pared 0 bases from V and 0 bases from J, leaving 11 bases between. The CDR3 has 16 amino acids. Germline values: CDR1 MNHEY, CDR2 SVGEGT. CDR3 region: CASSYSVRSMNTEAFF. For the CDR3, the DNA is TGTGCCAGCAGTTACTCCGTCAGGTCTATGAACACTGAAGCTTTCTTT.

This clonotype has just a few counts. The chain combines TRBV5-1 with TRBJ2-1, with 7 bases lining up with TRBD2. The CDR3 sequence is 14 residues long. Germline assignment: CDR1 SGHRS and CDR2 YFSETQ. V lost 0 bases, J lost 8 bases, and 5 bases stayed unmatched. This chain's CDR3 is CASSLEAGRDEQFF. The CDR3 DNA is TGCGCCAGCAGCTTGGAGGCGGGGAGGGATGAGCAGTTCTTC.

The rearrangement joins TRBV3-1 to TRBJ1-2; TRBD1 agrees at 7 bases. With 4 bases clipped from V and 3 bases from J, the junction kept 8 bases outside the gene matches. CDR1 is LGHDT and CDR2 is YNNKEL in the germline V gene (reference sequence). The CDR3 is made up of 15 amino acids. The CDR3 DNA reads as TGTGCCAGCAGCCTCAGGACAGGTCGGGACTATGGCTACACCTTC. Protein: CASSLRTGRDYGYTF.

V and J are TRBV2 and TRBJ1-5; D gene unclear. The CDR3 consists of 15 residues. Between the trimmed V and J ends, which lost 3 bases and 0 bases, there was a span of 9 bases. Looked up from germline, CDR1 is SNHLY and CDR2 is FYNNEI. CDR3 sequence reads: CASSDLGRSNQPQHF. CDR3 bases: TGTGCCAGCAGTGACCTTGGGCGTAGCAATCAGCCCCAGCATTTT.

This clonotype has a count of ten or more. The gene calls are TRBV11-2 and TRBJ1-3; D remains unclear. CDR1 is SGHAT, CDR2 FQNNGV, per germline. Trimming shortened V by 0 bases and J by 0 bases, and 6 bases separated the two germline ends. The CDR3 runs to 15 residues. The chain's CDR3 is CASSLESDSGNTIYF. The CDR3 DNA reads TGTGCCAGCAGCTTAGAAAGTGACTCTGGAAACACCATATATTTT.

Ten or more counts support this clonotype. The chain carries TRBV3-1 and TRBJ1-2; D unresolved. CDR3 length: 14 amino acids. CDR1 and CDR2 (germline): LGHDT, YNNKEL (reference sequence). Trimming took off 5 bases at V and 5 bases at J, with 15 bases between the two ends. For the CDR3, the DNA is TGTGCCAGCAGCGAACCGCCACCTAGATATGGCTACACCTTC. Amino acid sequence: CASSEPPPRYGYTF.

J is TRBJ1-2 and V is TRBV6-5; D is ambiguous. Germline-derived CDR1 and CDR2 are MNHEY and SVGAGI. V was cut by 0 bases and J by 1 base, with 12 bases left in between. CDR3 size: 16 residues. Here the CDR3 reads CASSYSWLRSNYGYTF. In nucleotides, the CDR3 is TGTGCCAGCAGTTACTCGTGGCTCAGGAGTAACTATGGCTACACCTTC.

The chain joins TRBV7-3 to TRBJ2-2, with 9 bases matching TRBD1. The V gene's germline CDR1 is SGHTA and CDR2 FQGTGA. The CDR3 has 18 amino acids. Trimming took 5 bases from V and 0 from J; bases not matched to a gene: 10. The CDR3: CASSLRSRTGANTGELFF. The CDR3 nucleotides are TGTGCCAGCAGCCTGAGATCTCGGACAGGGGCGAACACCGGGGAGCTGTTTTTT.

The rearrangement joins TRBV6-1 to TRBJ2-5; TRBD2 agrees at 10 bases. J was trimmed by 4 bases and V by 3 bases; bases with no gene match: 5. From germline, CDR1 is MNHNS and CDR2 SASEGT. CDR3 length: 15 residues. The CDR3 loop is CASSDLWTSGETQYF. CDR3 bases: TGTGCCAGCAGTGACCTGTGGACTAGCGGAGAGACCCAGTACTTC.

This clonotype was counted at least ten times. J is TRBJ2-1 and V is TRBV11-3, with 11 bases matching TRBD2. Germline CDR1 and CDR2: SGHNT and YENEEA. The CDR3 has 14 amino acids. V shed 4 bases and J 10 bases; nucleotides not matched to a gene: 6. DNA of the CDR3: TGTGCCAGCAGCTACACTAGCGGGGGAGGGGAGCAGTTCTTC. Translating it yields CASSYTSGGGEQFF.

The J gene is TRBJ2-7, the V gene TRBV24-1; a weak D match, TRBD2 (6 bases). V was cut by 3 bases and J by 0 bases, with 8 bases left in between. This CDR3 contains 14 residues. Germline CDR1 and CDR2: KGHDR and SFDVKD. The CDR3 region has the DNA TGTGCCACCAGTGATCGGGACTCCTCCTACGAGCAGTACTTC. Translation gives CATSDRDSSYEQYF.

There are a few counts of this clonotype. The rearrangement joins TRBV7-2 to TRBJ1-5, with a weak D call TRBD1 (5 bases). The CDR3 has 15 residues. The germline V and J ends were trimmed by 3 bases and 5 bases, with 14 bases remaining between them. CDR1 and CDR2 (germline): SGHTA, FQGNSA. The chain's CDR3 is CASSFFPDTDQPQHF. For the CDR3, the DNA is TGTGCCAGCAGCTTTTTCCCGGACACAGATCAGCCCCAGCATTTT.

This clonotype was seen only a few times. CDR3 residues: CASSGDRSYEQYF. DNA of the CDR3: TGTGCCAGCAGCGGCGACAGGTCCTACGAGCAGTACTTC. V gene TRBV7-9 combines with J gene TRBJ2-7; possible D gene TRBD1, 6 bases. V gave up 5 bases and J gave up 1 base, with 9 bases separating them. CDR1 is SEHNR, CDR2 FQNEAQ, per germline (reference sequence). The CDR3 has 13 residues.

The V call is TRBV7-2, the J call TRBJ1-5, with a tentative D call TRBD1 (5 bases). The CDR3 is made up of 15 amino acids. V lost 2 bases and J lost 6, with 14 bases in between. Germline V CDR1 and CDR2: SGHTA, FQGNSA. CDR3 amino acids: CASSLPGAGFQPQHF. The CDR3 region has the DNA TGTGCCAGCAGCTTACCCGGGGCTGGTTTTCAGCCCCAGCATTTT.

The chain couples TRBV5-6 to TRBJ2-5, with D perhaps TRBD2 (5 bases). This CDR3 contains 15 residues. V was pared by 0 bases and J by 4 bases, with 13 bases between. Germline loops: CDR1 SGHDT, CDR2 YYEEEE. The CDR3 nucleotides are TGTGCCAGCAGCTTGGTGGCCGGGGTGGGAGAGACCCAGTACTTC. Encoded protein: CASSLVAGVGETQYF.

The count of this clonotype is one. CDR3 sequence reads: CASSRDGLANYGYTF. CDR3 DNA: TGTGCCAGCAGTCGGGACGGCCTCGCTAACTATGGCTACACCTTC. The genes are TRBV6-1 and TRBJ1-2; possibly TRBD1 for D (5 bases). Trimming took 5 bases from V and 0 from J, leaving 13 bases between them. The CDR3 extends over 15 amino acids. Germline assignment: CDR1 MNHNS and CDR2 SASEGT.